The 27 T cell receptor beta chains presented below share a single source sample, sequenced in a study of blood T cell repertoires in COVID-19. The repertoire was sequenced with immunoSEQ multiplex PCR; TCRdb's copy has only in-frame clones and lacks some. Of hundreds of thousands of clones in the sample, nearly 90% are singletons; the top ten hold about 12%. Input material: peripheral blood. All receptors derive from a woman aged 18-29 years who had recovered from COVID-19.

CDR3 bases: TGTGCCAGCCCTGGGAGCGGGAGATCCACAGATACGCAGTATTTT. Residues: CASPGSGRSTDTQYF. The chain joins TRBV6-4 to TRBJ2-3, with 8 bases matching TRBD2. Looked up from germline, CDR1 is MRHNA and CDR2 is SNTAGT. The CDR3 totals 15 residues. The trim removed 8 bases at V and 2 bases at J, leaving 9 bases unmatched.

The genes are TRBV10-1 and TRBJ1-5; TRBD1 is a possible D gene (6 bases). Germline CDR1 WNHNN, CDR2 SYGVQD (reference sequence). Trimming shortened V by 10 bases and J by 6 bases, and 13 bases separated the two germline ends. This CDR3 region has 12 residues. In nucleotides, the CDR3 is TGCGCCACCCGAACAGGGCGTCAGCCCCAGCATTTT. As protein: CATRTGRQPQHF.

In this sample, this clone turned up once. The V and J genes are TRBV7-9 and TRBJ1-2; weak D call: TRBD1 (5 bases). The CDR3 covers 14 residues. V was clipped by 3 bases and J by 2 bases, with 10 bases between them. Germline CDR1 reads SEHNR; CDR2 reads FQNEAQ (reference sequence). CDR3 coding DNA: TGTGCCAGCAGCTTGGACGGGGGAAACTATGGCTACACCTTC. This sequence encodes CASSLDGGNYGYTF.

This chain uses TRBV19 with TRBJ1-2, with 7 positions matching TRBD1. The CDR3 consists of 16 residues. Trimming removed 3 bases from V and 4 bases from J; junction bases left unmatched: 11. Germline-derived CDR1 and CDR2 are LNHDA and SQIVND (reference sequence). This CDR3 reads CASSMNRQGPIYGYTF. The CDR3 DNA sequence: TGTGCCAGTAGTATGAATAGACAGGGCCCTATCTATGGCTACACCTTC.

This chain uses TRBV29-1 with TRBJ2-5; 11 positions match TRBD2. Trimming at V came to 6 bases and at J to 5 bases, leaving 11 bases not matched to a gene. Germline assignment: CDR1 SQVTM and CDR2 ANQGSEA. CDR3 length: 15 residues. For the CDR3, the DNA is TGCAGCGTCAGACTAGCGGGACGTTGGGATGAGACCCAGTACTTC. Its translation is CSVRLAGRWDETQYF.

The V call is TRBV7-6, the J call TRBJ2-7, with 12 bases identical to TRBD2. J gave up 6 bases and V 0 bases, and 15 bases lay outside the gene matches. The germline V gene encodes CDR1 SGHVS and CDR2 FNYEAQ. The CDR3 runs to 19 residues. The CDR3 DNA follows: TGTGCCAGCAGCTTAGCGGGGACTAGCGGGCGGCTCTTCATAGGCGAGCAGTACTTC. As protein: CASSLAGTSGRLFIGEQYF.

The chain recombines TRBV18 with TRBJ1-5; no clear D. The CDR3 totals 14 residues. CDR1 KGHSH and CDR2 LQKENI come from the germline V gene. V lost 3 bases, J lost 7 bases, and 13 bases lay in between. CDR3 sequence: CASSPEKGGQPQHF. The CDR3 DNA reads TGTGCCAGCTCACCCGAAAAGGGAGGACAGCCCCAGCATTTT.

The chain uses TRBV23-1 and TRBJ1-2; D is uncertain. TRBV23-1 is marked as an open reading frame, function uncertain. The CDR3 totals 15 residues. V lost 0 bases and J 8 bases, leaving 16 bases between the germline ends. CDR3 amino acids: CASSQSEEGSGGYTF. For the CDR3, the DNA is TGCGCCAGCAGTCAATCCGAGGAGGGATCGGGCGGCTACACCTTC.

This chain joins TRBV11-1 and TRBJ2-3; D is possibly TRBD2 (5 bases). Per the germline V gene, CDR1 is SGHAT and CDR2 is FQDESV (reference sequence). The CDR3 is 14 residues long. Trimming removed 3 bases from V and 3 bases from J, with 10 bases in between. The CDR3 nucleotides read TGTGCCAGCAGCTTTTTCGGGATGACAGATACGCAGTATTTT. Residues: CASSFFGMTDTQYF.

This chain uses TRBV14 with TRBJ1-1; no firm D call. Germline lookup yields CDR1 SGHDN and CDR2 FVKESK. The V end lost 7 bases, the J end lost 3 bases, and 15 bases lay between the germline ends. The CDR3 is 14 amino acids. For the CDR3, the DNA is TGTGCCAGCACCATCAGCGGGAGGGACACTGAAGCTTTCTTT. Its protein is CASTISGRDTEAFF.

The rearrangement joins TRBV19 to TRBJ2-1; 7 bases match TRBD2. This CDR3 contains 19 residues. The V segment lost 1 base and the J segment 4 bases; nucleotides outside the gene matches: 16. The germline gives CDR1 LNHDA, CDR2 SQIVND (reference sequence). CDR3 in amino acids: CASSIVEGLAVQNYNEQFF. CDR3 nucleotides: TGTGCCAGTAGTATAGTAGAGGGCCTAGCGGTTCAAAATTACAATGAGCAGTTCTTC.

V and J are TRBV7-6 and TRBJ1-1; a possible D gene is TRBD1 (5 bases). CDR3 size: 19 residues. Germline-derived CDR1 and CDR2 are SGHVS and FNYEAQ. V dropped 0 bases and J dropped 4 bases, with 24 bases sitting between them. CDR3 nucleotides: TGTGCCAGCAGCTTAGCCGGGGGAGGGCAGTTAAATCCGAGCACTGAAGCTTTCTTT. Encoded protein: CASSLAGGGQLNPSTEAFF.

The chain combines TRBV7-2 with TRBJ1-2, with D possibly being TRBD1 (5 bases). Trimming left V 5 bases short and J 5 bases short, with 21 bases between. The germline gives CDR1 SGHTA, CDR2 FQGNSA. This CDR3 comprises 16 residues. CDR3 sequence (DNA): TGTGCCAGCAGCCCGCCGGGGGTGGCTCTGGGATATGGCTACACCTTC. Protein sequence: CASSPPGVALGYGYTF.

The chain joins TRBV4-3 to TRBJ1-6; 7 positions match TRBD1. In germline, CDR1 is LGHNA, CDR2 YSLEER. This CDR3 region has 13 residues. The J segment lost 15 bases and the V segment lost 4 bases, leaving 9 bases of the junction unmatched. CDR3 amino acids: CASSREPGQSLHF. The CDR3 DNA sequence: TGCGCCAGCAGCCGAGAGCCGGGACAGAGCCTCCACTTT.

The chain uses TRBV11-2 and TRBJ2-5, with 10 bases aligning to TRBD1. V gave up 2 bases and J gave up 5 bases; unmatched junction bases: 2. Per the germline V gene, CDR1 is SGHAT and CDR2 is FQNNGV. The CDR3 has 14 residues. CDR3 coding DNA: TGTGCCAGCAGCTTAAGACAGGGGGCTGAGACCCAGTACTTC. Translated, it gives CASSLRQGAETQYF.

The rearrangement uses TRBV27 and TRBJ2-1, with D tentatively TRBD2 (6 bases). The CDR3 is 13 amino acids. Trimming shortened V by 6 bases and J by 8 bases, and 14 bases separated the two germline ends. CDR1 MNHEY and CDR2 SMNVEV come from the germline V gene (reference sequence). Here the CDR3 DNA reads TGTGCCAGCAGCCTATATAGCGGTGATGAGCAGTTCTTC. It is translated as CASSLYSGDEQFF.

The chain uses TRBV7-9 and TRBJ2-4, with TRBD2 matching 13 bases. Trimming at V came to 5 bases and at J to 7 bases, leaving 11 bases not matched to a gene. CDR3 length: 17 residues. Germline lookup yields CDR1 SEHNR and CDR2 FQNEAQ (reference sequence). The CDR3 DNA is TGTGCCAGCAGCCCCCTACTAGCGGGAGGGCCTGGGAACATTCAGTACTTC. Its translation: CASSPLLAGGPGNIQYF.

The CDR3 DNA is TGTGCCAGCAGCTTAGAAGCAGGGGAAGGAGAGGGAGCTTTCTTT. It translates to CASSLEAGEGEGAFF. The chain joins TRBV11-2 to TRBJ1-1; tentatively, D is TRBD1 (6 bases). The CDR3 totals 15 residues. Trimming cost V 0 bases and J 10 bases, with 18 bases left between them. Germline lookup yields CDR1 SGHAT and CDR2 FQNNGV.

CDR3 amino acids: CASSEGAGGPYEQYF. CDR3 DNA: TGTGCCAGCAGTGAAGGAGCGGGAGGGCCCTACGAGCAGTACTTC. The V gene is TRBV25-1, the J gene TRBJ2-7; 10 bases match TRBD2. Losses at the gene ends were 2 bases for V and 2 bases for J; bases not matched to a gene: 3. The germline V gene encodes CDR1 MGHDK and CDR2 SYGVNS. The CDR3 consists of 15 residues.

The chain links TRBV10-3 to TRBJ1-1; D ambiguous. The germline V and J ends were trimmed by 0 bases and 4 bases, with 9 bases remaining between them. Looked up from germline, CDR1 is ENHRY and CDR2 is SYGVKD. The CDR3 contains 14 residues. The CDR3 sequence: CAISESGGGTEAFF. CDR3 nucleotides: TGTGCCATCAGTGAGTCGGGAGGAGGCACTGAAGCTTTCTTT.

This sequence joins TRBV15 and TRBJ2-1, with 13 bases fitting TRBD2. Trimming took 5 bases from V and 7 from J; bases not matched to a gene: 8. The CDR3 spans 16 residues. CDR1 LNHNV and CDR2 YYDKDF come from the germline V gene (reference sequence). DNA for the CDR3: TGTGCCACCAGCCCCCACTGGACTAGCGGGAGTAATGAGCAGTTCTTC. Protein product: CATSPHWTSGSNEQFF.

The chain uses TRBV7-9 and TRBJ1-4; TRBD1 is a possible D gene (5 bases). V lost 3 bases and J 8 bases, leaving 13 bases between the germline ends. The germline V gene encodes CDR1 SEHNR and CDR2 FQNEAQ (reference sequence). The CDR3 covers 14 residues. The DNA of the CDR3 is TGTGCCAGCAGCTTGGACATATCAGCGGAAAAACTGTTTTTT. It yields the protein CASSLDISAEKLFF. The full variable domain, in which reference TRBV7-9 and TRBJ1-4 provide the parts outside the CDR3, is DTGVSQNPRHKITKRGQNVTFRCDPISEHNRLYWYRQTLGQGPEFLTYFQNEAQLEKSRLLSDRFSAERPKGSFSTLEIQRTEQGDSAMYLCASSLDISAEKLFFGSGTQLSVL.

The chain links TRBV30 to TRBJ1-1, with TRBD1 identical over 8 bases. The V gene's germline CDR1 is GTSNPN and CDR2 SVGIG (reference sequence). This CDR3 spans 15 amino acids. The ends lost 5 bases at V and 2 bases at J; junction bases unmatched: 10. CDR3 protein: CAWGRTGRGNTEAFF. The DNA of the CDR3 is TGTGCCTGGGGTCGGACAGGGAGAGGAAACACTGAAGCTTTCTTT.

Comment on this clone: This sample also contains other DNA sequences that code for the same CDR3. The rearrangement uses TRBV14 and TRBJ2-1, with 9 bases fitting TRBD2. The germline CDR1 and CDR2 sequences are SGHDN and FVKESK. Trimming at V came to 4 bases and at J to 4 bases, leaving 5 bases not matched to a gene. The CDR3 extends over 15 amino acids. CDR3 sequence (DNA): TGTGCCAGCAGCCCCTTGGCGGGAGGGTACAATGAGCAGTTCTTC. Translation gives CASSPLAGGYNEQFF.

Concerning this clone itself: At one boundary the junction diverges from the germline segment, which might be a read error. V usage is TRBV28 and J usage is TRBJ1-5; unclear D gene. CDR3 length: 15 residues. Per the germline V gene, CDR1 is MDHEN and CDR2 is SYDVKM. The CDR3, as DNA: TGTGCCAGTAGTTTAAATCCCGGGAGCAATCAGCCCCAGCATTTT. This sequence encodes CASSLNPGSNQPQHF. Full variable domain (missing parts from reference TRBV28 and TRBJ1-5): DVKVTQSSRYLVKRTGEKVFLECVQDMDHENMFWYRQDPGLGLRLIYFSYDVKMKEKGDIPEGYSVSREKKERFSLILESASTNQTSMYLCASSLNPGSNQPQHFGDGTRLSIL.

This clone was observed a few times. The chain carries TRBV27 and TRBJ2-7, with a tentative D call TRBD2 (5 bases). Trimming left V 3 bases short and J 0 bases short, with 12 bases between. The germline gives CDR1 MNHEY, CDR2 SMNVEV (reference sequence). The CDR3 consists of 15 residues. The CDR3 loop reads CASSLGRPFSYEQYF. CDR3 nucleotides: TGTGCCAGCAGTTTGGGGAGACCCTTCTCCTACGAGCAGTACTTC.

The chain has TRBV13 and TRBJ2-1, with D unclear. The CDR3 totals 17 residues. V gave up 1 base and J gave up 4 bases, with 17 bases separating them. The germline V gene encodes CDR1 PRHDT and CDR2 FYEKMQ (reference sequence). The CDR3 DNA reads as TGTGCCAGCAGCTTAGCGGAAACAGACCAACCTTACAATGAGCAGTTCTTC. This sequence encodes CASSLAETDQPYNEQFF.